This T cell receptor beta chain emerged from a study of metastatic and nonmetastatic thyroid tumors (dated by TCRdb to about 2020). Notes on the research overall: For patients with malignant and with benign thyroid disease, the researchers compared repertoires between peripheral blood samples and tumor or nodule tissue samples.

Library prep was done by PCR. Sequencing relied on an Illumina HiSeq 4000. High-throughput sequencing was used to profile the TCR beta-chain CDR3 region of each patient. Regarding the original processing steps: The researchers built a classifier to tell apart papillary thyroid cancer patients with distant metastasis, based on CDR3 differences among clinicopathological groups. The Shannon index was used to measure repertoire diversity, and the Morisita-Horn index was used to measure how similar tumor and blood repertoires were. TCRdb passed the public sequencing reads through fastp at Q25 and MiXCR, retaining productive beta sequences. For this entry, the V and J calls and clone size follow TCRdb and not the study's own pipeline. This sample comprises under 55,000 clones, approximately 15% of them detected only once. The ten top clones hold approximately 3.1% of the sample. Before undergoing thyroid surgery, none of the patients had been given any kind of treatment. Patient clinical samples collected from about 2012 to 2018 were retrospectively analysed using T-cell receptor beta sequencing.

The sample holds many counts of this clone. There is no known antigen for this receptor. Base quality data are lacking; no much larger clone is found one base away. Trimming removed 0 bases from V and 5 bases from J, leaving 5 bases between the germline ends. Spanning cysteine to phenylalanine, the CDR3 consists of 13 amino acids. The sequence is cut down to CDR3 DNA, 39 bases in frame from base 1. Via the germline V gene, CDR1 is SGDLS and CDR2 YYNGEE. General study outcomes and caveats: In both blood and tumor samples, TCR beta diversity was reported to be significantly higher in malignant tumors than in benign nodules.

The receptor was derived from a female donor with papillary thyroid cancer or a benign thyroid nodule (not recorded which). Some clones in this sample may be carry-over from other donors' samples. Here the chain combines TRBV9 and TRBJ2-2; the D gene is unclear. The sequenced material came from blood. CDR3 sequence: CASSVATTGELFF. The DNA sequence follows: TGTGCCAGCAGCGTAGCTACGACCGGGGAGCTGTTTTTT. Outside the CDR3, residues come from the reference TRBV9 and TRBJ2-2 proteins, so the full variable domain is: DSGVTQTPKHLITATGQRVTLRCSPRSGDLSVYWYQQSLDQGLQFLIQYYNGEERAKGNILERFSAQQFPDLHSELNLSSLELGDSALYFCASSVATTGELFFGEGSRLTVL.